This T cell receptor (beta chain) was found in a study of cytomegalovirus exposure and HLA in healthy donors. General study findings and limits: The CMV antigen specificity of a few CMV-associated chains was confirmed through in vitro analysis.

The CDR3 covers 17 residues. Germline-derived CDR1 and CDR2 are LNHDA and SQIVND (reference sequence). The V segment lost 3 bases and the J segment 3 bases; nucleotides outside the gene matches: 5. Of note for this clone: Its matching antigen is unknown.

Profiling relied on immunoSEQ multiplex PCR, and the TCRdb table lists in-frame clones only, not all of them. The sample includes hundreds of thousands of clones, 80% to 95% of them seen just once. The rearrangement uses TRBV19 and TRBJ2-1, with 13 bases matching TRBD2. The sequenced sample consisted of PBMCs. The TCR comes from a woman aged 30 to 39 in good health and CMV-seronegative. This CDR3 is CASSMGTSGRVYNEQFF. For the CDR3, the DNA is TGTGCCAGTAGTATGGGAACTAGCGGGAGGGTCTACAATGAGCAGTTCTTC.